A single sample gave rise to the 2 T cell receptor beta chains below, sequenced in a study of radiation and T cells in renal cell carcinoma. As for time point: blood 2 weeks post-SBRT. Specified treatment: 15 Gy SBRT to primary tumor, nephrectomy 4 weeks later. The data were produced by immunoSEQ multiplex PCR, yet TCRdb's version contains in-frame clones alone and is incomplete. The table has 100,000 to 150,000 clones, about four fifths seen once; the top ten hold approximately 5%. The sequencing here drew on blood, taken from a patient whose treatment included radiotherapy and nephrectomy. All receptors derive from a man aged 50 to 60 with renal cell carcinoma.

This chain joins TRBV7-8 and TRBJ2-3; 7 bases are a match to TRBD1. CDR3 length: 15 amino acids. The V gene's germline CDR1 is SGHVS and CDR2 FQNEAQ. V shed 5 bases, J shed 2 bases, and the junction held 7 bases outside the gene matches. DNA of the CDR3: TGTGCCAGCAGCCCCGGACAGGCTGCCACAGATACGCAGTATTTT. Amino acid sequence: CASSPGQAATDTQYF.

V is TRBV7-9 and J is TRBJ2-7; tentatively, D is TRBD2 (5 bases). With 5 bases removed from V and 0 bases from J, the gap between germline ends came to 14 bases. This CDR3 region has 15 residues. CDR1 and CDR2 (germline): SEHNR, FQNEAQ (reference sequence). The CDR3 is CASSEGSASSYEQYF. The CDR3, as DNA: TGTGCCAGCAGCGAGGGTAGCGCGAGCTCCTACGAGCAGTACTTC. Combining the CDR3 with reference TRBV7-9 and TRBJ2-7 gives the whole variable domain DTGVSQNPRHKITKRGQNVTFRCDPISEHNRLYWYRQTLGQGPEFLTYFQNEAQLEKSRLLSDRFSAERPKGSFSTLEIQRTEQGDSAMYLCASSEGSASSYEQYFGPGTRLTVT.